Listed here are 6 T cell receptor beta chains from one sample, sequenced in a study of CD8 T cells in ankylosing spondylitis. TCRdb re-derived calls from the 5' RACE reads in MiXCR, one entry per CDR3 protein. The table has 300,000 to 400,000 distinct CDR3 sequences, over 12% seen once. The sample comprised blood, either unsorted or a sorted T cell fraction (not recorded which). These receptors all come from a male donor with ankylosing spondylitis or in good health (not recorded which).

This chain uses TRBV5-1 with TRBJ2-1; TRBD2 aligns across 8 bases. The ends lost 3 bases at V and 0 bases at J; junction bases unmatched: 5. Germline CDR1 reads SGHRS; CDR2 reads YFSETQ. The CDR3 loop spans 16 amino acids. Here the CDR3 reads CASSSGGHSSYNEQFF. CDR3 nucleotide sequence: TGCGCCAGCAGCTCGGGGGGGCACAGCTCCTACAATGAGCAGTTCTTC.

The chain recombines TRBV30 with TRBJ1-5; TRBD1 is a possible D gene (5 bases). This CDR3 is 13 amino acids long. The germline V gene has CDR1 GTSNPN and CDR2 SVGIG (reference sequence). V lost 0 bases and J 5 bases, leaving 8 bases between the germline ends. The CDR3 spells CAWSVGEYQPQHF. CDR3 nucleotides: TGTGCCTGGAGTGTAGGGGAGTATCAGCCCCAGCATTTT.

This CDR3 is CASSPRTSGGDSDTQYF. The DNA for the CDR3 is TGCGCCAGCAGCCCCCGGACTAGCGGGGGGGATTCAGATACGCAGTATTTT. The chain is built from TRBV5-1 and TRBJ2-3, with 15 nucleotides matching TRBD2. Losses at the gene ends were 4 bases for V and 4 bases for J; bases not matched to a gene: 7. The CDR3 extends over 17 amino acids. Looked up from germline, CDR1 is SGHRS and CDR2 is YFSETQ.

The gene calls are TRBV12-3 or TRBV12-4 and TRBJ1-1; D is undetermined. The CDR3 has 14 residues. V was trimmed by 8 bases and J by 0 bases, leaving 13 bases between them. CDR3 bases: TGTGCCAGCCGGTTCGGAGGAATGAACACTGAAGCTTTCTTT. Translation: CASRFGGMNTEAFF.

This clonotype appeared many times. CDR3: CASSQPANKEAFF. The CDR3 DNA reads TGTGCCAGCAGTCAACCTGCCAACAAGGAAGCTTTCTTT. This sequence joins TRBV12-3 or TRBV12-4 and TRBJ1-1; D remains unclear. The CDR3 loop spans 13 amino acids. V was shortened by 5 bases and J by 8 bases, with 15 bases between the two germline ends.

There are a few counts of this clonotype. This chain connects TRBV5-5 to TRBJ2-7; D might be TRBD2 (7 bases). V lost 0 bases to trimming and J lost 2 bases, with 15 bases between them. CDR3 length: 16 residues. Germline CDR1 is SGHKS and CDR2 is YYEKEE (reference sequence). This CDR3 is CASSLEGGATPYEQYF. In DNA form, the CDR3 reads TGTGCCAGCAGCTTGGAAGGGGGGGCGACTCCCTACGAGCAGTACTTC.